A few counts support the clone carrying this T cell receptor (beta chain). The antigen is undetermined. The record originates from a study of neurological immune-mediated disorders. Study-wide results and caveats: Clinical and MRI features did not associate with the cluster found in multiple sclerosis patients. HTLV-1-associated myelopathy had the most TCR clonal expansion, and multiple sclerosis had the least, less than healthy controls.

Via MiXCR, TCRdb re-called the 5' RACE reads, giving one row per CDR3 protein. This sample carries 55,000 to 65,000 distinct CDR3 sequences, around 3.8% of them seen once, and the ten largest clones take less than 2.5%. Unsorted libraries were generated from 2 million PBMCs held at -80 degrees C. From germline, CDR1 is MNHNS and CDR2 SASEGT. The length of the CDR3 is 18 residues. V lost 3 bases, J lost 2 bases, and 6 bases stayed unmatched. The sequence was obtained from a woman between 45 and 65 years old with multiple sclerosis. The sample taken for sequencing was PBMCs. The V and J genes are TRBV6-1 and TRBJ2-1; 14 bases map to TRBD2. CDR3 nucleotide sequence: TGTGCCAGCAGTGAGGGACTAGCGGGAGATGTCGCCTACAATGAGCAGTTCTTC. Amino acid sequence: CASSEGLAGDVAYNEQFF.